A selection of T cell receptor beta chains follows, all from one sample in a study of cytomegalovirus exposure and HLA in healthy donors. The repertoire was sequenced with immunoSEQ multiplex PCR; TCRdb's copy has only in-frame clones and lacks some. The sample holds around 130,000 clones, 70% to 90% seen once. The sample consisted of PBMCs. The source is a boy younger than 18 in good health and CMV-seronegative. CDR3s include the opening cysteine and the closing phenylalanine or tryptophan. A D gene is named only where the DNA matches it firmly. Not every row has a clone size; where given, it reads once, few, many or a size class.

D	V	size	J	CDR3	DNA
NA	TRBV19	NA	TRBJ2-7	CASSSGLLSYEQYF	TGTGCCAGTAGTAGCGGACTGCTCTCCTACGAGCAGTACTTC
TRBD2	TRBV7-8	NA	TRBJ2-7	CASSARLASSYEQYF	TGTGCCAGCAGCGCCCGACTAGCCTCCTCCTACGAGCAGTACTTC
NA	TRBV5-6	NA	TRBJ1-2	CASSLNSNYGYTF	TGTGCCAGCAGCTTGAATAGTAACTATGGCTACACCTTC
NA	TRBV19	NA	TRBJ1-1	CATQGSNTEAFF	TGTGCCACCCAGGGCAGCAACACTGAAGCTTTCTTT
NA	TRBV20-1	NA	TRBJ2-3	CSAQGGTQYF	TGCAGTGCCCAGGGAGGTACGCAGTATTTT
NA	TRBV19	NA	TRBJ1-6	CASGMGLTEASYSPLHF	TGTGCCAGTGGTATGGGCCTGACAGAAGCGAGTTATTCACCCCTCCACTTT
NA	TRBV9	NA	TRBJ1-2	CASSITGNYGYTF	TGTGCCAGCAGCATAACAGGGAACTATGGCTACACCTTC
TRBD2	TRBV18	NA	TRBJ2-7	CASSATGTRNEQYF	TGTGCCAGCTCAGCGACCGGGACTAGAAACGAGCAGTACTTC
NA	TRBV4-2	NA	TRBJ2-5	CASSQEGRDSQETQYF	TGTGCCAGCAGCCAAGAGGGCCGGGACTCCCAAGAGACCCAGTACTTC
NA	TRBV27	NA	TRBJ1-1	CASSFRGGTEAFF	TGTGCCAGCAGTTTTCGAGGGGGAACTGAAGCTTTCTTT
NA	TRBV29-1	NA	TRBJ2-7	CSVEGRQGTYEQYF	TGCAGCGTTGAAGGTAGGCAGGGTACCTACGAGCAGTACTTC
NA	TRBV15	NA	TRBJ1-1	CATSRVVARGAAAEAFF	TGTGCCACCAGCAGAGTCGTCGCAAGAGGAGCAGCTGCTGAAGCTTTCTTT
TRBD1	TRBV7-2	NA	TRBJ2-7	CASSFDRTGGGEQYF	TGTGCCAGCAGCTTCGACCGGACAGGGGGCGGCGAGCAGTACTTC
NA	TRBV7-9	NA	TRBJ1-1	CASSTGGREAFF	TGTGCCAGCAGCACAGGAGGGCGTGAAGCTTTCTTT
TRBD1	TRBV7-2	NA	TRBJ1-5	CASSLKVAGGSNQPQHF	TGTGCCAGCAGCTTAAAGGTGGCAGGGGGAAGCAATCAGCCCCAGCATTTT
NA	TRBV7-2	NA	TRBJ2-7	CASSLALQNYEQYF	TGTGCCAGCAGCTTAGCGCTCCAGAACTACGAGCAGTACTTC
TRBD2	TRBV5-1	once	TRBJ2-5	CASSLRGDQETQYF	TGCGCCAGCAGCTTACGGGGGGACCAAGAGACCCAGTACTTC
NA	TRBV29-1	NA	TRBJ1-1	CSVEPLVNTEAFF	TGCAGCGTTGAACCCCTTGTCAACACTGAAGCTTTCTTT
NA	TRBV6-6	NA	TRBJ2-7	CASSYSDSSNEQYF	TGTGCCAGCAGTTACTCGGACTCGTCGAACGAGCAGTACTTC
TRBD2	TRBV9	NA	TRBJ2-1	CASSLPLAETYNEQFF	TGTGCCAGCAGCCTCCCGCTAGCGGAGACCTACAATGAGCAGTTCTTC
TRBD2	TRBV25-1	NA	TRBJ2-5	CASSESRLAVQETQYF	TGTGCCAGCAGTGAATCCCGTCTAGCGGTACAAGAGACCCAGTACTTC
TRBD1	TRBV9	NA	TRBJ2-2	CASSGTGVTGELFF	TGTGCCAGCAGCGGGACAGGGGTCACCGGGGAGCTGTTTTTT
TRBD1	TRBV18	NA	TRBJ1-2	CASSGSGTGNGYTF	TGTGCCAGCTCAGGGTCCGGGACAGGCAATGGCTACACCTTC
NA	TRBV14	NA	TRBJ2-7	CASSQRLSSHEQYF	TGTGCCAGCAGCCAGAGGCTCTCAAGCCACGAGCAGTACTTC
NA	TRBV7-3	NA	TRBJ1-1	CASSLKGSLEAFF	TGTGCCAGCAGCTTGAAGGGGTCACTTGAAGCTTTCTTT
NA	TRBV5-1	few	TRBJ1-1	CASSLAWERTEAFF	TGCGCCAGCAGCTTGGCGTGGGAGAGGACTGAAGCTTTCTTT
NA	TRBV19	NA	TRBJ1-4	CASSTRSNEKLFF	TGTGCCAGTAGTACACGGAGTAATGAAAAACTGTTTTTT
NA	TRBV12-5	NA	TRBJ2-2	CASLGGSVNTGELFF	TGTGCTAGTCTTGGGGGGAGCGTTAACACCGGGGAGCTGTTTTTT
TRBD2	TRBV29-1	NA	TRBJ2-5	CSVSSGAGRETQYF	TGCAGCGTTTCTAGCGGGGCGGGGAGAGAGACCCAGTACTTC
NA	TRBV19	NA	TRBJ2-3	CASSIRTTVPSDTQYF	TGTGCCAGTAGTATAAGGACTACAGTTCCTTCAGATACGCAGTATTTT
TRBD1	TRBV15	NA	TRBJ2-4	CATSREPGQVDIQYF	TGTGCCACCAGCAGAGAACCGGGACAGGTGGACATTCAGTACTTC
TRBD1	TRBV9	NA	TRBJ1-2	CASSVAQGEFYGYPF	TGTGCCAGCAGCGTAGCTCAGGGGGAGTTCTATGGCTACCCCTTC
NA	TRBV20-1	NA	TRBJ1-1	CSANGITEAFF	TGCAGTGCTAACGGGATCACTGAAGCTTTCTTT
NA	TRBV9	once	TRBJ2-2	CASSVEQGRAGELFF	TGTGCCAGCAGCGTAGAACAGGGCAGGGCCGGGGAGCTGTTTTTT
TRBD2	TRBV6-5	NA	TRBJ2-3	CASSYGTSGGADTQYF	TGTGCCAGCAGTTACGGGACTAGCGGGGGTGCAGATACGCAGTATTTT
NA	TRBV7-9	few	TRBJ2-1	CASSLPSPNQFF	TGTGCCAGCAGCTTACCTAGCCCCAACCAGTTCTTC
TRBD2	TRBV2	NA	TRBJ2-3	CASRTSGPTDTQYF	TGTGCCAGCAGAACTAGCGGCCCCACAGATACGCAGTATTTT
NA	TRBV7-2	NA	TRBJ2-2	CASSVTGRAGELFF	TGTGCCAGCAGCGTTACAGGGAGGGCCGGGGAGCTGTTTTTT
TRBD2	TRBV6-5	NA	TRBJ2-2	CASSYSASGGTGELFF	TGTGCCAGCAGTTACTCGGCTAGCGGGGGGACCGGGGAGCTGTTTTTT
NA	TRBV4-2	NA	TRBJ1-2	CASSQGRDGYTF	TGTGCCAGCAGCCAAGGCAGGGATGGCTACACCTTC
NA	TRBV27	NA	TRBJ1-1	CASSSRLKANTEAFF	TGTGCCAGCAGTTCCCGATTGAAAGCGAACACTGAAGCTTTCTTT
NA	TRBV5-4	NA	TRBJ2-3	CASSLQGSDTQYF	TGTGCCAGCAGCTTGCAGGGTTCAGATACGCAGTATTTT
NA	TRBV14	NA	TRBJ1-3	CASSQGSLGGRSGNTIYF	TGTGCCAGCAGCCAAGGGTCGTTGGGGGGGCGGTCTGGAAACACCATATATTTT
TRBD1	TRBV7-9	NA	TRBJ1-1	CASSLGQGMNTEAFF	TGTGCCAGCAGCCTAGGACAGGGCATGAACACTGAAGCTTTCTTT
NA	TRBV15	NA	TRBJ2-5	CATSRDWPGAGRGLGETQYF	TGTGCCACCAGCAGAGATTGGCCCGGGGCCGGCCGGGGGTTAGGAGAGACCCAGTACTTC
TRBD2	TRBV29-1	NA	TRBJ2-1	CSSLAGVSYLYNEQFF	TGCAGCTCCCTAGCGGGAGTTTCCTACCTTTACAATGAGCAGTTCTTC
TRBD2	TRBV5-4	NA	TRBJ2-1	CASSPTSGMEDEQFF	TGTGCCAGCAGCCCTACTAGCGGGATGGAGGATGAGCAGTTCTTC